This T cell receptor beta chain originates from a study of patients and donors after allogeneic stem cell transplantation. The germline V gene has CDR1 LGHNA and CDR2 YNFKEQ. Trimming took 0 bases from V and 6 from J; bases not matched to a gene: 6. The CDR3 is made up of 16 amino acids. Each CDR3 protein gets one entry after TCRdb re-called the RT-PCR reads with MiXCR. In the table there are 800,000 to 1,000,000 distinct CDR3 sequences, about 20% of which are singletons. Sequences were obtained from blood, either unsorted or a sorted T cell fraction (not recorded which). V is TRBV4-2 and J is TRBJ2-4; the match to TRBD1 covers 9 bases. This clonotype was obtained from a human donor who was either an allogeneic HSCT recipient or a stem cell or donor lymphocyte infusion donor (not recorded which). It is not recorded whose cells these are; they may come from a transplant donor. CDR3 region: CASSQDLEDRGNIQYF. Here the CDR3 DNA reads TGTGCCAGCAGCCAAGATTTGGAGGACAGGGGAAACATTCAGTACTTC.